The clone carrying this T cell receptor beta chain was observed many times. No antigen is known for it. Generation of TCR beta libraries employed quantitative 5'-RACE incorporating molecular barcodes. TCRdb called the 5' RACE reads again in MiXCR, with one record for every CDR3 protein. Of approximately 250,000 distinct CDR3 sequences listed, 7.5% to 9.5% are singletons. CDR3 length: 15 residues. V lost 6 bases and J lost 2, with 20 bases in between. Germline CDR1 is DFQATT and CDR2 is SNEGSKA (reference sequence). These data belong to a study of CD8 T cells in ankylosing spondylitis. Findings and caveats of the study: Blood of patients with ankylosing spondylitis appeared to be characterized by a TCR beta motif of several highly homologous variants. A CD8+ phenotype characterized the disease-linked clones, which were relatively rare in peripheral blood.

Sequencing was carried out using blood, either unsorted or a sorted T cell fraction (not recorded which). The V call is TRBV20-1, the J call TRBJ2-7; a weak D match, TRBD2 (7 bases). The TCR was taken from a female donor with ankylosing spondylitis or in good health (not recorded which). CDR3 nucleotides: TGCAGTGCCCTAGGGGCGCGGGGGCCTCCCTACGAGCAGTACTTC. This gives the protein CSALGARGPPYEQYF.